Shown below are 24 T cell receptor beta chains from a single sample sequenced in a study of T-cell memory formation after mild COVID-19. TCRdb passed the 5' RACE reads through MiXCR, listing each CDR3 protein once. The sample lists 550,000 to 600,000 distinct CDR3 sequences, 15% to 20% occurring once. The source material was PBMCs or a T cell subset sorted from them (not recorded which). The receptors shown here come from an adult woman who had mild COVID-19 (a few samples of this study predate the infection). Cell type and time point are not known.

Here the CDR3 reads CASSQDRGWDTGELFF. DNA of the CDR3: TGTGCCAGCAGCCAAGATCGGGGATGGGACACCGGGGAGCTGTTTTTT. The chain carries TRBV14 and TRBJ2-2, with D possibly TRBD2 on 5 matching bases. The V end lost 0 bases, the J end lost 3 bases, and 11 bases lay between the germline ends. The germline V gene encodes CDR1 SGHDN and CDR2 FVKESK. The CDR3 is made up of 16 amino acids.

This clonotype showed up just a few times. The DNA for the CDR3 is TGTGCCACCAGTGACCGGACAGGGGCTCGGAGCACAGATACGCAGTATTTT. Its protein product is CATSDRTGARSTDTQYF. V and J are TRBV24-1 and TRBJ2-3, with TRBD1 identical over 9 bases. Trimming removed 4 bases from V and 0 bases from J; junction bases left unmatched: 7. Germline V CDR1 and CDR2: KGHDR, SFDVKD. CDR3 length: 17 amino acids.

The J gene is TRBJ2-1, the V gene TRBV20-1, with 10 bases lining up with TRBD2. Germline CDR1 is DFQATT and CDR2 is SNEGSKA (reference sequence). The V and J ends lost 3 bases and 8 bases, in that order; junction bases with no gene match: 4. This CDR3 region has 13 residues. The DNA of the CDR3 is TGCAGTGCTAGTCAAGCGGGGGGGCATGAGCAGTTCTTC. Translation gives CSASQAGGHEQFF.

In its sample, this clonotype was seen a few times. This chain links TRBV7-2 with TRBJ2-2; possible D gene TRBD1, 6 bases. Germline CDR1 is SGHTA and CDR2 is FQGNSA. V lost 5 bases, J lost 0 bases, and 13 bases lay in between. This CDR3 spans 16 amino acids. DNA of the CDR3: TGTGCCAGCAGCCTACGAGGACAGCCGAACACCGGGGAGCTGTTTTTT. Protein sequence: CASSLRGQPNTGELFF.

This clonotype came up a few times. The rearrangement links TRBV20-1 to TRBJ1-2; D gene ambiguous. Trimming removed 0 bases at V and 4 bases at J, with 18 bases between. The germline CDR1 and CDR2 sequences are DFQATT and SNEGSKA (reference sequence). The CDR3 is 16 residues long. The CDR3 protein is CSARDRGETQVYGYTF. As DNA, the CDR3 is TGCAGTGCTAGAGATCGAGGCGAAACTCAAGTCTATGGCTACACCTTC.

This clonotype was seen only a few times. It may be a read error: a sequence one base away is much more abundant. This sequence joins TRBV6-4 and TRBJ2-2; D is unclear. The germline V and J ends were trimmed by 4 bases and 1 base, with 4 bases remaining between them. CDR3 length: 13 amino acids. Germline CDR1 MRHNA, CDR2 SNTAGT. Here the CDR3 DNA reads TGTGCCAGCAGTGCCAGGAACACCGGGGAGCTGTTTTTT. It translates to CASSARNTGELFF.

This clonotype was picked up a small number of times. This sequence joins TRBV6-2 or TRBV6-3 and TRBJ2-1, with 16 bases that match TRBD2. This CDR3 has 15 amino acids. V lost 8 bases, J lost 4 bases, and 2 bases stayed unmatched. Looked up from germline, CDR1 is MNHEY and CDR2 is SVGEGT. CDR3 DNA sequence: TGTGCCAGCGGGACTAGCGGGAGGGAGTACAATGAGCAGTTCTTC. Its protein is CASGTSGREYNEQFF.

The CDR3 DNA reads as TGTGCCAGCAGCGGAAGAATAGGGACTCAGGGGGAGCTGTTTTTT. Residues: CASSGRIGTQGELFF. The rearrangement links TRBV12-3 or TRBV12-4 to TRBJ2-2; D possibly corresponds to TRBD2 (6 bases). The CDR3 has 15 residues. V dropped 6 bases and J dropped 8 bases, with 19 bases sitting between them.

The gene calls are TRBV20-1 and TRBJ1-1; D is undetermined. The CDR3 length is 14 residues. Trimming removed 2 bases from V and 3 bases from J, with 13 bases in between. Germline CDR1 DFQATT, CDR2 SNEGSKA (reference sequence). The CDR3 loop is CSARLRLKDTEAFF. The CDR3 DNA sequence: TGCAGTGCTAGACTCAGGTTGAAGGACACTGAAGCTTTCTTT.

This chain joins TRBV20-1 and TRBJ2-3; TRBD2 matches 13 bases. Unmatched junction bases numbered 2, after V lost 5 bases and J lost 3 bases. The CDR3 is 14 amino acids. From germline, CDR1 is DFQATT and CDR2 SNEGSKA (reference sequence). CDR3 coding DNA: TGCAGTGCTGAGACTAGCGGGAGGACAGATACGCAGTATTTT. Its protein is CSAETSGRTDTQYF.

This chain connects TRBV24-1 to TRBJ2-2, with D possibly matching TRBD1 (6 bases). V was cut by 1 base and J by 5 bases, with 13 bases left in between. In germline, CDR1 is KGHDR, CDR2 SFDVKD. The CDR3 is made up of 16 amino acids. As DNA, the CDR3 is TGTGCCACCAGTGATTTCCCGAACAGGGATACCGGGGAGCTGTTTTTT. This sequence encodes CATSDFPNRDTGELFF.

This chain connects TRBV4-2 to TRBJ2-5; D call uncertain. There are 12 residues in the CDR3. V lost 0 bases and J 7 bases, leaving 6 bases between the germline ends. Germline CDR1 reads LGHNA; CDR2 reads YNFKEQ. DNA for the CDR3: TGTGCCAGCAGCCAAGATTACGGGACCCAGTACTTC. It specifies CASSQDYGTQYF.

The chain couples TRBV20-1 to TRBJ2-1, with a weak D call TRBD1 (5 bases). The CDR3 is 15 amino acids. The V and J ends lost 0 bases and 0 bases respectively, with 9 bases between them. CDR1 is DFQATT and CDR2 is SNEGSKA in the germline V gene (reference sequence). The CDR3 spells CSARDGASSYNEQFF. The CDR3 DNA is TGCAGTGCTAGAGATGGGGCCAGCTCCTACAATGAGCAGTTCTTC.

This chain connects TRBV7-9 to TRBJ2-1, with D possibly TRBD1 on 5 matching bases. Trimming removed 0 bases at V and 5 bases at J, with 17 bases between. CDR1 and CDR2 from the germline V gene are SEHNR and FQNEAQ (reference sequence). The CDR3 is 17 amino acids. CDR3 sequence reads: CASSLAGAGMSHNEQFF. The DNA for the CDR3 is TGTGCCAGCAGCTTAGCTGGTGCAGGGATGTCGCACAATGAGCAGTTCTTC.

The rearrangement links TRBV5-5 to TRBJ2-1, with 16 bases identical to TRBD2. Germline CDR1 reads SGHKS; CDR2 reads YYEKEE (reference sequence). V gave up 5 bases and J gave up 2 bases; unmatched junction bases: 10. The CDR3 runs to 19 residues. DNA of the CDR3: TGTGCCAGCAGGCAGGGACTAGCGGGAGGGCATGCCCCCTACAATGAGCAGTTCTTC. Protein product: CASRQGLAGGHAPYNEQFF.

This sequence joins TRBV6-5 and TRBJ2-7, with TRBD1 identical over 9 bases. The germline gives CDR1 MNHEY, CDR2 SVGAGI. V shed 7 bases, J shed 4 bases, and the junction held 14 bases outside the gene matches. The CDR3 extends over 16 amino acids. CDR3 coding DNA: TGTGCCAGCAAGGAGACAGGGGGTTCGGTAGGTTACGAGCAGTACTTC. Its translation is CASKETGGSVGYEQYF.

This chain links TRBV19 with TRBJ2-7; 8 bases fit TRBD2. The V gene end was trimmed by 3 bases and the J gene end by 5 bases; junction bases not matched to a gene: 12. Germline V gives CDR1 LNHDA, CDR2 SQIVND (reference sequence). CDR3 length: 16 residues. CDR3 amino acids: CASSIILGSGSNEQYF. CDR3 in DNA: TGTGCCAGTAGTATTATCCTAGGAAGCGGGAGCAACGAGCAGTACTTC.

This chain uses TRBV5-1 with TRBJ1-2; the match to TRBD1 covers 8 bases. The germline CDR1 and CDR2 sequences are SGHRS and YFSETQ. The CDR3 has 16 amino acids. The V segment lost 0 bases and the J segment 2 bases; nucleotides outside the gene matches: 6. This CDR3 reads CASSLGPGQGNYGYTF. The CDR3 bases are TGCGCCAGCAGCTTGGGTCCCGGACAGGGAAACTATGGCTACACCTTC. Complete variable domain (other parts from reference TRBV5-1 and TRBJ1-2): KAGVTQTPRYLIKTRGQQVTLSCSPISGHRSVSWYQQTPGQGLQFLFEYFSETQRNKGNFPGRFSGRQFSNSRSEMNVSTLELGDSALYLCASSLGPGQGNYGYTFGSGTRLTVV.

The CDR3 coding sequence is TGTGCCAGCTCACCGGCAGGTGATGGGGCCAACGTCCTGACTTTC. Its translation is CASSPAGDGANVLTF. V gene TRBV18 combines with J gene TRBJ2-6; unclear D gene. Trimming shortened V by 3 bases and J by 3 bases, and 9 bases separated the two germline ends. Per germline, CDR1 KGHSH and CDR2 LQKENI. The CDR3 contains 15 residues.

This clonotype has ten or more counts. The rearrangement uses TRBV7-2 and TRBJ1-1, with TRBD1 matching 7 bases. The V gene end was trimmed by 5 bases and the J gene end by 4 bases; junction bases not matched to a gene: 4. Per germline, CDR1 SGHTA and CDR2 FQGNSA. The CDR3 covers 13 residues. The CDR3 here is CASSQQGLTEAFF. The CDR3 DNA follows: TGTGCCAGCAGCCAACAGGGGCTCACTGAAGCTTTCTTT.

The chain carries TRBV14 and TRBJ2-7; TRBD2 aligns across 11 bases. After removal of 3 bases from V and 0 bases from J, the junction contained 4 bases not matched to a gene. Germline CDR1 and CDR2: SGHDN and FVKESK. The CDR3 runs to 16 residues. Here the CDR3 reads CASSHNSGGASYEQYF. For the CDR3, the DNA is TGTGCCAGCAGCCATAATAGCGGGGGGGCCTCCTACGAGCAGTACTTC.

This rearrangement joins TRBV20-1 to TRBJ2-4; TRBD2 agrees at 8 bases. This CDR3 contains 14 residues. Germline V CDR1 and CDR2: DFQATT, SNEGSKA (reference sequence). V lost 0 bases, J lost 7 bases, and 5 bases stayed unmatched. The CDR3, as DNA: TGCAGTGCTAGAGATACCGGGGGGGCGAACATTCAGTACTTC. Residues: CSARDTGGANIQYF.

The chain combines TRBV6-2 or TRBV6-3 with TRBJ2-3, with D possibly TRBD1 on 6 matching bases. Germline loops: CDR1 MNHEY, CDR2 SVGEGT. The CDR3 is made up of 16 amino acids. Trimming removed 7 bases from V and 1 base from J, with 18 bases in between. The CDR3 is CASTTTGFGRTDTQYF. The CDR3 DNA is TGTGCCAGCACTACAACAGGGTTTGGCCGCACAGATACGCAGTATTTT.

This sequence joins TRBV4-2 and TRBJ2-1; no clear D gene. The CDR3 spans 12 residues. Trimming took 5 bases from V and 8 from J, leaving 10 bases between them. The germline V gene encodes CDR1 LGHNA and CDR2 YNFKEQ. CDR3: CASSTLSHEQFF. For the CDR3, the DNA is TGTGCCAGCAGCACATTGAGTCATGAGCAGTTCTTC.